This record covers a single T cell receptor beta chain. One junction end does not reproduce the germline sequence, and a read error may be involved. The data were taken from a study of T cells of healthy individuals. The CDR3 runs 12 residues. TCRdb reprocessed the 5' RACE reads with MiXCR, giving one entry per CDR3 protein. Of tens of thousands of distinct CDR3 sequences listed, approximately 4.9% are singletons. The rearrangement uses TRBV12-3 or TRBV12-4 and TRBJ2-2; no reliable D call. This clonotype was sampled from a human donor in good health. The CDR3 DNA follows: TGTGCCAGCAGTTTAAAGGCCGGTGAGCTGTTTTTT. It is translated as CASSLKAGELFF.